This passage covers 26 T cell receptor beta chains from one sample sequenced in a study of T-cell memory formation after mild COVID-19. TCRdb fed the 5' RACE reads into MiXCR, producing one record per CDR3 protein. The profile shows around 340,000 distinct CDR3 sequences, roughly an eighth of them singletons. The sample taken for sequencing was PBMCs or a T cell subset sorted from them (not recorded which). The receptors stem from a man between 18 and 35 years old who had mild COVID-19 (a few samples of this study predate the infection). Cell type and time point are not known.

This chain connects TRBV7-8 to TRBJ1-5, with D possibly TRBD1 on 6 matching bases. Trimming cost V 0 bases and J 5 bases, with 14 bases left between them. The germline V gene encodes CDR1 SGHVS and CDR2 FQNEAQ. CDR3 length equals 16 residues. The CDR3: CASSLANRVVDQPQHF. The CDR3 DNA reads as TGTGCCAGCAGCTTAGCGAACAGGGTGGTGGATCAGCCCCAGCATTTT.

The rearrangement joins TRBV6-6 to TRBJ2-5, with 11 bases lining up with TRBD1. This CDR3 contains 17 residues. The trim removed 4 bases at V and 3 bases at J, leaving 10 bases unmatched. Germline V gene lookup returns CDR1 MNHNY and CDR2 SVGAGI (reference sequence). DNA for the CDR3: TGTGCCAGCAGTTCGGGACAGGGGGGACGGTGGGAAGAGACCCAGTACTTC. Encoded protein: CASSSGQGGRWEETQYF.

In its sample, this clonotype was seen many times. This chain links TRBV7-9 with TRBJ1-6; D is unclear. Looked up from germline, CDR1 is SEHNR and CDR2 is FQNEAQ (reference sequence). The length of the CDR3 is 14 residues. Trimming took 3 bases from V and 6 from J, leaving 9 bases between them. CDR3 DNA sequence: TGTGCCAGCAGCTTGAGTGGCCGTAATTCACCCCTCCACTTT. This translates into CASSLSGRNSPLHF.

The chain carries TRBV4-3 and TRBJ2-3, with 8 bases matching TRBD2. The CDR3 is 20 residues long. Germline assignment: CDR1 LGHNA and CDR2 YSLEER. The V segment lost 0 bases and the J segment 1 base; nucleotides outside the gene matches: 15. The CDR3 is CASSQDGLSGGDPRTDTQYF. The CDR3 bases are TGCGCCAGCAGCCAAGATGGTCTAAGCGGGGGCGACCCCCGCACAGATACGCAGTATTTT.

The chain recombines TRBV12-3 or TRBV12-4 with TRBJ1-1, with D possibly being TRBD1 (5 bases). The ends were cut back, 4 bases at V and 0 bases at J, with 15 bases in the middle. The CDR3 has 16 amino acids. CDR3 DNA: TGTGCCAGCAGTTCGGGGACCTCCCGTATGAACACTGAAGCTTTCTTT. Its protein is CASSSGTSRMNTEAFF.

This clonotype came up many times. The rearrangement links TRBV16 to TRBJ2-1; D is uncertain. Between the trimmed V and J ends, which lost 1 base and 11 bases, there was a span of 6 bases. This CDR3 contains 11 residues. The germline CDR1 and CDR2 sequences are KGHSY and FQNENV. CDR3 DNA: TGTGCCAGCAGCCAATTTCAGCAGCAGTTCTTC. Its protein is CASSQFQQQFF.

This clonotype has a handful of counts. This chain uses TRBV7-9 with TRBJ2-7, with D uncertain. This CDR3 is built from 12 residues. Looked up from germline, CDR1 is SEHNR and CDR2 is FQNEAQ (reference sequence). Trimming took off 5 bases at V and 3 bases at J, with 8 bases between the two ends. The DNA for the CDR3 is TGTGCCAGCAGCGCGATGGTCTACGAGCAGTACTTC. Amino acid sequence: CASSAMVYEQYF.

This clonotype has just a few counts. The J gene is TRBJ2-5, the V gene TRBV6-5, with 10 bases aligning to TRBD2. This CDR3 is built from 14 residues. The junction had 6 bases not matched to a gene; V was cut back by 6 bases and J by 5 bases. CDR1 is MNHEY and CDR2 is SVGAGI in the germline V gene. The CDR3 sequence: CASRASGGYETQYF. In nucleotides, the CDR3 is TGTGCCAGCAGGGCTAGCGGGGGTTACGAGACCCAGTACTTC.

The genes are TRBV7-6 and TRBJ2-2; maybe TRBD1 (5 bases). Germline V gene lookup returns CDR1 SGHVS and CDR2 FNYEAQ. The CDR3 extends over 15 amino acids. The V and J ends lost 1 base and 4 bases respectively, with 10 bases between them. CDR3 sequence: CASSLGTPSTGELFF. CDR3 bases: TGTGCCAGCAGCTTAGGGACACCCAGCACCGGGGAGCTGTTTTTT.

V and J are TRBV9 and TRBJ2-1, with 8 bases matching TRBD2. The V gene end was trimmed by 3 bases and the J gene end by 3 bases; junction bases not matched to a gene: 2. Germline V lookup: CDR1 SGDLS, CDR2 YYNGEE. There are 14 residues in the CDR3. CDR3 coding DNA: TGTGCCAGCAGCGCTGCGGGGGGCTACAATGAGCAGTTCTTC. It codes for CASSAAGGYNEQFF.

This chain uses TRBV7-2 with TRBJ2-1; TRBD2 is a possible D gene (5 bases). The ends were cut back, 6 bases at V and 0 bases at J, with 12 bases in the middle. Germline values: CDR1 SGHTA, CDR2 FQGNSA. CDR3 length: 15 residues. CDR3 sequence: CASRDSVNSYNEQFF. The CDR3 DNA reads TGTGCCAGCAGAGATAGCGTCAACTCCTACAATGAGCAGTTCTTC.

Only a few counts were recorded for this clonotype. V usage is TRBV5-1 and J usage is TRBJ2-3; D possibly corresponds to TRBD1 (6 bases). The length of the CDR3 is 13 residues. Trimming shortened V by 2 bases and J by 11 bases, and 15 bases separated the two germline ends. Germline loops: CDR1 SGHRS, CDR2 YFSETQ. CDR3 residues: CASSFLLGRGQYF. The DNA of the CDR3 is TGCGCCAGCAGCTTCCTCTTGGGCAGGGGGCAGTATTTT.

The chain employs TRBV5-6 and TRBJ2-1; no clear D gene. Germline assignment: CDR1 SGHDT and CDR2 YYEEEE. Trimming pared 3 bases from V and 6 bases from J, leaving 10 bases between. There are 13 residues in the CDR3. CDR3 sequence (DNA): TGTGCCAGCAGCTCCGTAGGTGTCAATGAGCAGTTCTTC. This encodes CASSSVGVNEQFF.

The V gene is TRBV4-2, the J gene TRBJ2-1, with 9 bases that match TRBD2. CDR1 and CDR2 from the germline V gene are LGHNA and YNFKEQ. The CDR3 covers 16 residues. The V gene end was trimmed by 1 base and the J gene end by 6 bases; junction bases not matched to a gene: 7. The CDR3 loop reads CASSQAGAGGPNEQFF. CDR3 coding DNA: TGTGCCAGCAGCCAAGCGGGAGCGGGGGGCCCCAATGAGCAGTTCTTC.

The chain is built from TRBV7-6 and TRBJ2-1; 7 positions agree with TRBD2. Germline V gene data show CDR1 as SGHVS and CDR2 as FNYEAQ. The trim removed 5 bases at V and 5 bases at J, leaving 3 bases unmatched. The CDR3 loop spans 13 amino acids. In DNA, the CDR3 is TGTGCCAGCAGCCGGCTAGCGGACAATGAGCAGTTCTTC. Translation gives CASSRLADNEQFF.

This clonotype was detected only a few times. The V gene is TRBV5-1, the J gene TRBJ1-1, with unresolved D. V gave up 4 bases and J gave up 4 bases, with 14 bases separating them. Germline V CDR1 and CDR2: SGHRS, YFSETQ. CDR3 length equals 14 residues. Here the CDR3 DNA reads TGCGCCAGCAGCCCATACGGGCCGATCACTGAAGCTTTCTTT. Its translation: CASSPYGPITEAFF.

This clonotype was seen a few times. The chain employs TRBV11-2 and TRBJ2-1; 12 bases fit TRBD2. The germline gives CDR1 SGHAT, CDR2 FQNNGV. J was trimmed by 9 bases and V by 3 bases; bases with no gene match: 3. The length of the CDR3 is 14 residues. The CDR3 DNA reads as TGTGCCAGCAGCTTTATACTAGCGGGGGGTGAGCAGTTCTTC. This gives the protein CASSFILAGGEQFF. Variable domain in full (rest from reference TRBV11-2 and TRBJ2-1): EAGVAQSPRYKIIEKRQSVAFWCNPISGHATLYWYQQILGQGPKLLIQFQNNGVVDDSQLPKDRFSAERLKGVDSTLKIQPAKLEDSAVYLCASSFILAGGEQFFGPGTRLTVL.

Only a few counts were recorded for this clonotype. This chain connects TRBV20-1 to TRBJ2-5; a possible D gene is TRBD2 (5 bases). Germline CDR1 is DFQATT and CDR2 is SNEGSKA (reference sequence). CDR3 length: 12 amino acids. V lost 6 bases and J 4 bases, leaving 12 bases between the germline ends. CDR3 bases: TGCAGTGCGGGTAGCGTTAGAGAGACCCAGTACTTC. This encodes CSAGSVRETQYF.

The chain employs TRBV6-2 or TRBV6-3 and TRBJ2-5, with D unclear. The CDR3 loop spans 16 amino acids. CDR1 is MNHEY, CDR2 SVGEGT, per germline. Trimming removed 2 bases at V and 1 base at J, with 14 bases between. The CDR3 protein is CASSYVELPAQETQYF. The CDR3 DNA reads TGTGCCAGCAGTTACGTCGAACTACCGGCCCAAGAGACCCAGTACTTC.

The chain joins TRBV24-1 to TRBJ2-3; D unresolved. V was trimmed by 6 bases and J by 1 base, leaving 7 bases between them. CDR3 length: 13 residues. Germline values: CDR1 KGHDR, CDR2 SFDVKD. CDR3 in amino acids: CATSQDGTDTQYF. DNA of the CDR3: TGTGCCACCAGTCAGGACGGCACAGATACGCAGTATTTT.

A few counts support this clonotype. CDR3 in DNA: TGTGCCAGCAGCACCCGTCTCCTAGCGGGGGCGAACACCGGGGAGCTGTTTTTT. Translating gives CASSTRLLAGANTGELFF. The chain carries TRBV2 and TRBJ2-2; TRBD2 matches 10 bases. From germline, CDR1 is SNHLY and CDR2 FYNNEI. After removal of 6 bases from V and 0 bases from J, the junction contained 10 bases not matched to a gene. CDR3 length: 18 residues.

The chain employs TRBV6-6 and TRBJ1-5; TRBD1 is a possible D gene (5 bases). CDR3 length: 15 residues. Germline V lookup: CDR1 MNHNY, CDR2 SVGAGI (reference sequence). Between the trimmed V and J ends, which lost 6 bases and 0 bases, there was a span of 12 bases. In nucleotides, the CDR3 is TGTGCCAGCAGGGCGGGGCAAAATAGCAATCAGCCCCAGCATTTT. Translating gives CASRAGQNSNQPQHF.

This clonotype was found a few times. The rearrangement uses TRBV7-9 and TRBJ1-6; no definite D call. V was clipped by 5 bases and J by 4 bases, with 12 bases between them. This CDR3 contains 15 residues. Looked up from germline, CDR1 is SEHNR and CDR2 is FQNEAQ (reference sequence). CDR3 in DNA: TGTGCCAGCAGCCCGGGCGGCCGGTATAATTCACCCCTCCACTTT. Its translation: CASSPGGRYNSPLHF.

The chain has TRBV20-1 and TRBJ1-5, with D possibly matching TRBD1 (6 bases). The length of the CDR3 is 15 residues. The germline CDR1 and CDR2 sequences are DFQATT and SNEGSKA (reference sequence). Trimming pared 0 bases from V and 5 bases from J, leaving 14 bases between. CDR3 residues: CSARDTGGADQPQHF. CDR3 bases: TGCAGTGCTAGAGATACGGGGGGGGCAGATCAGCCCCAGCATTTT.

This clonotype occurred a few times. The V and J genes are TRBV7-9 and TRBJ1-1; perhaps TRBD1 as D (6 bases). The CDR3 loop spans 14 amino acids. Germline V lookup: CDR1 SEHNR, CDR2 FQNEAQ (reference sequence). V lost 3 bases and J lost 4, with 12 bases in between. In DNA form, the CDR3 reads TGTGCCAGCAGCTTCCTCACAGGGACCACTGAAGCTTTCTTT. This translates into CASSFLTGTTEAFF.

This clonotype was seen at least ten times. The gene calls are TRBV5-1 and TRBJ1-1, with D possibly being TRBD1 (5 bases). V was pared by 6 bases and J by 8 bases, with 11 bases between. From germline, CDR1 is SGHRS and CDR2 YFSETQ. This CDR3 spans 11 amino acids. CDR3 sequence: CASTQGTEAFF. The CDR3 bases are TGCGCCAGCACCCAGGGAACCGAAGCTTTCTTT.